The rows below give T cell receptor beta chains drawn from one sample of a study of cytomegalovirus exposure and HLA in healthy donors. Only in-frame clones appear in the TCRdb table, and some are missing; sequencing was by immunoSEQ multiplex PCR. Altogether about 200,000 clones are present, around three quarters being singletons, with the ten largest covering approximately 2%. Sequenced sample: PBMCs. These receptors were obtained from a man under 40 in good health and CMV-seronegative. CDR3s include the opening cysteine and the closing phenylalanine or tryptophan. A D gene is named only where the DNA matches it firmly. Clone size, where shown, is once, few, many, or a class for clones that have expanded.

D	J	V	size	CDR3	DNA
.	TRBJ2-7	TRBV7-2	.	CASSLAATPSYEQYF	TGTGCCAGCAGCTTAGCAGCCACCCCCTCCTACGAGCAGTACTTC
TRBD2	TRBJ2-1	TRBV19	.	CASSIVTSGMQNEQFF	TGTGCCAGTAGTATAGTGACTAGCGGGATGCAAAATGAGCAATTCTTC
.	TRBJ2-1	TRBV7-9	.	CASTPGQGGFNEQFF	TGTGCCAGCACCCCAGGGCAGGGGGGCTTCAATGAGCAGTTCTTC
TRBD1	TRBJ2-7	TRBV7-9	few	CASSLPDRGEQYF	TGTGCCAGCAGCTTACCTGACAGGGGCGAGCAGTACTTC
TRBD2	TRBJ2-7	TRBV28	.	CASSLSGNYEQYF	TGTGCCAGCAGTTTAAGCGGGAACTACGAGCAGTACTTC
TRBD1	TRBJ1-5	TRBV30	.	CAWSVRPTGVFGNQPQHF	TGTGCCTGGAGTGTACGGCCGACAGGGGTTTTTGGTAATCAGCCCCAGCATTTT
TRBD1	TRBJ1-1	TRBV28	once	CASSLLWGQGAQFGEAFF	TGTGCCAGCAGTTTATTATGGGGACAGGGGGCGCAGTTTGGTGAAGCTTTCTTT
.	TRBJ2-3	TRBV9	.	CASSAIQVGAPDTQYF	TGTGCCAGCAGCGCGATTCAGGTGGGAGCGCCAGATACGCAGTATTTT
.	TRBJ1-1	TRBV7-3	.	CASSLLGQENTEAFF	TGTGCCAGCAGCTTATTGGGACAAGAGAACACTGAAGCTTTCTTT
TRBD1	TRBJ1-1	TRBV5-1	.	CASSSRSQGTMNTEAFF	TGCGCCAGCAGCTCCAGATCACAGGGGACAATGAACACTGAAGCTTTCTTT
.	TRBJ1-5	TRBV7-3	.	CASSLTAGDQPQHF	TGTGCCAGCAGCTTAACGGCAGGTGATCAGCCCCAGCATTTT
.	TRBJ2-7	TRBV19	.	CASSMRDLAPEQYF	TGTGCCAGTAGTATGAGGGACTTAGCCCCTGAGCAGTACTTC
.	TRBJ1-6	TRBV20-1	.	CSAPGEKTLHF	TGCAGTGCCCCCGGGGAGAAGACCCTCCACTTT
.	TRBJ2-1	TRBV2	.	CASGQPFQGYNEQFF	TGTGCCAGCGGCCAACCCTTCCAGGGGTACAATGAGCAGTTCTTC
.	TRBJ2-3	TRBV25-1	.	CASSEKEARGSRGDTQYF	TGTGCCAGCAGTGAAAAGGAAGCCCGAGGGTCCCGCGGGGATACGCAGTATTTT
TRBD2	TRBJ2-3	TRBV6-1	.	CASSVSTSGNTDTQYF	TGTGCCAGCAGTGTTTCAACTAGCGGGAACACAGATACGCAGTATTTT
TRBD1	TRBJ1-4	TRBV11-1	.	CASSRQGQLFF	TGTGCCAGCAGCCGACAGGGGCAACTGTTTTTT
TRBD1	TRBJ2-3	TRBV10-3	.	CAISVTGGADTQYF	TGTGCCATCAGTGTGACAGGGGGCGCAGATACGCAGTATTTT
TRBD1	TRBJ1-1	TRBV7-9	.	CASSAPRDRGWTEAFF	TGTGCCAGCAGCGCACCCCGGGACAGGGGTTGGACTGAAGCTTTCTTT
TRBD1	TRBJ1-1	TRBV13	.	CASSPRQGAEAFF	TGTGCCAGCAGCCCTCGACAGGGGGCTGAAGCTTTCTTT
.	TRBJ2-7	TRBV11-3	.	CASSLALYSRSF	TGTGCCAGCAGCTTAGCCTTATACTCTAGATCCTTC
.	TRBJ2-3	TRBV11-2	.	CASRGGTDTQYF	TGTGCCAGCAGAGGGGGCACAGATACGCAGTATTTT
.	TRBJ1-1	TRBV5-4	.	CASSPWGGADSNTEAFF	TGTGCCAGCAGCCCCTGGGGGGGGGCAGATTCGAACACTGAAGCTTTCTTT